The 32 T cell receptor beta chains reported below all come from one sample, sequenced in a study of T cells after yellow fever vaccination. One entry per CDR3 protein, called by TCRdb with MiXCR from the 5' RACE reads. Of about 350,000 distinct CDR3 sequences in the sample, around an eighth are singletons; the top ten hold 3.2%. The sequences come from CD4+ T cells sorted from PBMCs, collected 15 days after the yellow fever booster vaccination. The receptor set was obtained from a man between 18 and 35 years old who received the YFV17D yellow fever vaccine.

The chain employs TRBV7-2 and TRBJ2-2, with 11 bases that match TRBD1. V was pared by 5 bases and J by 6 bases, with 11 bases of the junction left unmatched. The CDR3 is 17 amino acids. Per germline, CDR1 SGHTA and CDR2 FQGNSA. CDR3 coding DNA: TGTGCCAGCAGCCCGGACAGGGGGCGGACAATCCCCGGGGAGCTGTTTTTT. It translates to CASSPDRGRTIPGELFF.

The chain recombines TRBV5-6 with TRBJ2-7, with 10 bases aligning to TRBD1. The CDR3 covers 15 residues. CDR1 is SGHDT, CDR2 YYEEEE, per germline. V gave up 4 bases and J gave up 2 bases; unmatched junction bases: 6. CDR3 protein: CASSPGQGLTYEQYF. Here the CDR3 DNA reads TGTGCCAGCAGCCCGGGACAGGGGCTGACCTACGAGCAGTACTTC.

This clonotype has just a few counts. The genes are TRBV3-1 and TRBJ1-1; D unclear. V lost 0 bases, J lost 3 bases, and 11 bases lay in between. The germline V gene has CDR1 LGHDT and CDR2 YNNKEL (reference sequence). The CDR3 runs to 15 residues. CDR3 in DNA: TGTGCCAGCAGCCAAGATTCTCGAGGCTACACTGAAGCTTTCTTT. Translation gives CASSQDSRGYTEAFF.

This clonotype was recorded a few times. The genes are TRBV5-4 and TRBJ2-7, with D possibly TRBD1 on 6 matching bases. CDR1 is SGHNT, CDR2 YYREEE, per germline (reference sequence). The CDR3 covers 15 residues. V lost 0 bases, J lost 0 bases, and 10 bases lay in between. The CDR3 sequence: CASSLGQVSSYEQYF. CDR3 DNA: TGTGCCAGCAGCTTGGGACAGGTGAGCTCCTACGAGCAGTACTTC.

This clonotype was detected a few times. This chain connects TRBV5-1 to TRBJ2-6, with D perhaps TRBD2 (5 bases). This CDR3 has 14 residues. Germline V gene data show CDR1 as SGHRS and CDR2 as YFSETQ. Between the trimmed V and J ends, which lost 2 bases and 3 bases, there was a span of 6 bases. The CDR3 DNA follows: TGCGCCAGCAGCTTACGGGATGGGGCCAACGTCCTGACTTTC. Its translation: CASSLRDGANVLTF.

This clonotype was counted a few times. V gene TRBV5-4 combines with J gene TRBJ2-3; D not resolved. CDR3 length: 12 residues. V lost 5 bases and J 4 bases, leaving 8 bases between the germline ends. CDR1 is SGHNT and CDR2 is YYREEE in the germline V gene (reference sequence). As DNA, the CDR3 is TGTGCCAGCAGGTCCCCCTCAGATACGCAGTATTTT. Protein: CASRSPSDTQYF.

In its sample, this clonotype was seen a few times. The chain is built from TRBV18 and TRBJ1-4; D might be TRBD1 (6 bases). CDR1 and CDR2 from the germline V gene are KGHSH and LQKENI. This CDR3 has 16 residues. With 0 bases removed from V and 4 bases from J, the gap between germline ends came to 12 bases. The CDR3 region is CASSPPSGHDNEKLFF. The CDR3 DNA sequence: TGTGCCAGCTCACCACCGTCGGGACACGATAATGAAAAACTGTTTTTT. The full variable domain, rest sourced from reference TRBV18 and TRBJ1-4, is NAGVMQNPRHLVRRRGQEARLRCSPMKGHSHVYWYRQLPEEGLKFMVYLQKENIIDESGMPKERFSAEFPKEGPSILRIQQVVRGDSAAYFCASSPPSGHDNEKLFFGSGTQLSVL.

This clonotype was detected a few times. The V gene is TRBV20-1, the J gene TRBJ2-3; 13 positions match TRBD2. Germline V gene lookup returns CDR1 DFQATT and CDR2 SNEGSKA (reference sequence). Trimming cost V 5 bases and J 3 bases; bases outside gene matches: 2. The CDR3 runs 14 residues. The CDR3 DNA reads TGCAGTGCTCCGACTAGCGGGGGGACAGATACGCAGTATTTT. Protein: CSAPTSGGTDTQYF.

V and J are TRBV12-3 or TRBV12-4 and TRBJ2-1; D is perhaps TRBD1 (6 bases). The germline V and J ends were trimmed by 7 bases and 5 bases, with 15 bases remaining between them. The CDR3 extends over 14 amino acids. For the CDR3, the DNA is TGTGCCAGCAAGTCCTATAGACAGGACAATGAGCAGTTCTTC. As protein: CASKSYRQDNEQFF.

This clonotype was counted only a few times. V and J are TRBV7-3 and TRBJ1-2, with 7 bases matching TRBD1. This CDR3 has 15 amino acids. Germline V gene data show CDR1 as SGHTA and CDR2 as FQGTGA. Trimming at V came to 4 bases and at J to 6 bases, leaving 11 bases not matched to a gene. The CDR3 spells CASSSSGQTYDGYTF. The CDR3 DNA reads as TGTGCCAGCAGCTCCTCGGGACAGACTTACGATGGCTACACCTTC.

The chain carries TRBV14 and TRBJ2-2, with no clear D. The germline CDR1 and CDR2 sequences are SGHDN and FVKESK. CDR3 length: 16 residues. The ends were cut back, 0 bases at V and 1 base at J, with 9 bases in the middle. CDR3 loop: CASSQEIWVNTGELFF. The CDR3 DNA follows: TGTGCCAGCAGCCAAGAAATATGGGTGAACACCGGGGAGCTGTTTTTT.

The V call is TRBV7-9, the J call TRBJ2-5; D unresolved. The V gene's germline CDR1 is SEHNR and CDR2 FQNEAQ (reference sequence). The CDR3 is 11 residues long. The V and J ends lost 5 bases and 13 bases respectively, with 14 bases between them. The CDR3 DNA reads TGTGCCAGCAGCAACGACTGGGTTTTGTACTTC. It is translated as CASSNDWVLYF.

This clonotype showed up just a few times. The chain links TRBV30 to TRBJ1-1; 10 positions agree with TRBD1. The germline gives CDR1 GTSNPN, CDR2 SVGIG (reference sequence). V was clipped by 8 bases and J by 4 bases; unmatched bases: 1. The CDR3 loop spans 11 amino acids. This CDR3 reads CAGDRGTEAFF. In nucleotides, the CDR3 is TGTGCCGGGGACAGGGGCACTGAAGCTTTCTTT.

The genes are TRBV4-2 and TRBJ2-5; the D gene is possibly TRBD1 (5 bases). V was clipped by 4 bases and J by 1 base, with 13 bases between them. CDR1 and CDR2 from the germline V gene are LGHNA and YNFKEQ. CDR3 length: 15 amino acids. The CDR3 DNA reads TGTGCCAGCAGCCCCAGGGCCAGTGGCCAAGAGACCCAGTACTTC. Amino acid sequence: CASSPRASGQETQYF.

This clonotype was detected many times. The V and J genes are TRBV12-3 or TRBV12-4 and TRBJ2-5; TRBD2 matches at 8 bases. This CDR3 has 14 amino acids. Unmatched junction bases numbered 3, after V lost 6 bases and J lost 0 bases. CDR3 protein: CASSPGGYQETQYF. In DNA, the CDR3 is TGTGCCAGCAGCCCGGGGGGGTACCAAGAGACCCAGTACTTC.

This clonotype was seen at least ten times. The J gene is TRBJ2-2, the V gene TRBV12-5, with D possibly being TRBD1 or TRBD2 (5 bases each). Germline CDR1 reads LGHNT; CDR2 reads FRNRAP. The CDR3 is 14 amino acids. The V gene lost 5 bases and the J gene lost 5 bases, with 12 bases spanning the gap. CDR3 bases: TGTGCTAGTGGTCCCGGGGCTATGACCGGGGAGCTGTTTTTT. Its protein is CASGPGAMTGELFF.

The V call is TRBV23-1, the J call TRBJ2-1, with D hard to call. TRBV23-1 falls under the ORF class, with uncertain function. The CDR3 spans 14 residues. V gave up 2 bases and J gave up 3 bases, with 8 bases separating them. The CDR3 here is CASSQGVFYNEQFF. The DNA for the CDR3 is TGCGCCAGCAGTCAAGGGGTCTTCTACAATGAGCAGTTCTTC.

This clonotype has ten or more counts. The chain has TRBV5-1 and TRBJ2-7; no reliable D call. Trimming took 0 bases from V and 0 from J, leaving 7 bases between them. Germline values: CDR1 SGHRS, CDR2 YFSETQ. The CDR3 is 14 residues long. CDR3: CASSLGDTSYEQYF. CDR3 bases: TGCGCCAGCAGCTTGGGAGACACCTCCTACGAGCAGTACTTC.

The chain couples TRBV3-1 to TRBJ2-5, with 7 bases identical to TRBD2. J lost 2 bases, V lost 4 bases, and 13 bases had no gene match. This CDR3 has 17 amino acids. CDR1 and CDR2 (germline): LGHDT, YNNKEL (reference sequence). This chain's CDR3 is CASSLYESGAKQETQYF. The CDR3 bases are TGTGCCAGCAGCCTATACGAAAGCGGGGCGAAACAAGAGACCCAGTACTTC.

This clonotype was seen many times. The J gene is TRBJ2-3, the V gene TRBV5-6; 9 nucleotides agree with TRBD2. V trimming: 1 base; J trimming: 5 bases; junction bases outside the gene matches: 11. This CDR3 contains 17 residues. Germline CDR1 reads SGHDT; CDR2 reads YYEEEE. In DNA, the CDR3 is TGTGCCAGCAGCTTGATCGCGCTAGCGGGGTATAGAGATACGCAGTATTTT. This sequence encodes CASSLIALAGYRDTQYF.

The chain is built from TRBV2 and TRBJ2-1; the match to TRBD2 covers 10 bases. Germline lookup yields CDR1 SNHLY and CDR2 FYNNEI. Trimming took 8 bases from V and 3 from J; bases not matched to a gene: 4. The CDR3 sequence is 14 residues long. CDR3 in DNA: TGTGCCAGCGGCTCTAGCGGGGGCTACAATGAGCAGTTCTTC. It is translated as CASGSSGGYNEQFF.

This clonotype was seen a few times. This chain links TRBV9 with TRBJ1-1, with TRBD1 as a possible D gene (5 bases). V was trimmed by 2 bases and J by 1 base, leaving 12 bases between them. The CDR3 sequence is 15 residues long. Germline lookup yields CDR1 SGDLS and CDR2 YYNGEE. The chain's CDR3 is CASSVDFRANTEAFF. The CDR3 DNA follows: TGTGCCAGCAGCGTTGACTTCAGGGCGAACACTGAAGCTTTCTTT.

This clonotype was found once. The chain has TRBV6-2 or TRBV6-3 and TRBJ1-2; tentative D call: TRBD1 (5 bases). Trimming pared 5 bases from V and 2 bases from J, leaving 12 bases between. The CDR3 has 14 residues. Germline V gives CDR1 MNHEY, CDR2 SVGEGT. CDR3 region: CASSPGRWNYGYTF. The CDR3, as DNA: TGTGCCAGCAGTCCGGGACGATGGAACTATGGCTACACCTTC.

The table lists this clonotype with a few counts. In DNA form, the CDR3 reads TGCAGTGCTTCCTGGCTAGCGGGGACTCAAGAGACCCAGTACTTC. This encodes CSASWLAGTQETQYF. V gene TRBV20-1 combines with J gene TRBJ2-5, with 9 positions matching TRBD2. Losses at the gene ends were 5 bases for V and 2 bases for J; bases not matched to a gene: 9. In germline, CDR1 is DFQATT, CDR2 SNEGSKA (reference sequence). CDR3 length equals 15 residues.

The chain combines TRBV5-1 with TRBJ1-1; D is uncertain. Trimming stripped 0 bases from V and 2 bases from J, with 11 bases between. The CDR3 contains 15 residues. The V gene's germline CDR1 is SGHRS and CDR2 YFSETQ. CDR3: CASSLALGRNTEAFF. The CDR3 DNA is TGCGCCAGCAGCTTGGCCTTAGGGAGAAACACTGAAGCTTTCTTT. The variable domain in full, completed from reference TRBV5-1 and TRBJ1-1, reads KAGVTQTPRYLIKTRGQQVTLSCSPISGHRSVSWYQQTPGQGLQFLFEYFSETQRNKGNFPGRFSGRQFSNSRSEMNVSTLELGDSALYLCASSLALGRNTEAFFGQGTRLTVV.

The rearrangement joins TRBV4-3 to TRBJ1-4, with D maybe TRBD1 (6 bases). The V and J ends lost 2 bases and 5 bases respectively, with 21 bases between them. CDR3 length: 18 amino acids. From germline, CDR1 is LGHNA and CDR2 YSLEER. CDR3 amino acids: CASSQYRLGQRMNEKLFF. For the CDR3, the DNA is TGCGCCAGCAGCCAATACCGTTTAGGACAGCGAATGAATGAAAAACTGTTTTTT.

V usage is TRBV4-3 and J usage is TRBJ2-3, with 13 bases lining up with TRBD2. V shed 3 bases and J 7 bases; nucleotides not matched to a gene: 10. CDR1 is LGHNA, CDR2 YSLEER, per germline. The CDR3 sequence is 17 residues long. CDR3 protein: CASSHDYTSGGAYTQYF. The DNA of the CDR3 is TGCGCCAGCAGCCACGACTATACTAGCGGGGGGGCATATACGCAGTATTTT.

This clonotype was seen at least ten times. The chain recombines TRBV7-2 with TRBJ2-4, with D unresolved. The germline V gene has CDR1 SGHTA and CDR2 FQGNSA. V lost 4 bases and J 0 bases, leaving 7 bases between the germline ends. CDR3 size: 14 residues. As DNA, the CDR3 is TGTGCCAGCAGCTCACGTGTAGCCAAAAACATTCAGTACTTC. Amino acid sequence: CASSSRVAKNIQYF.

The chain couples TRBV12-3 or TRBV12-4 to TRBJ1-1; unclear D gene. V lost 7 bases and J 1 base, leaving 16 bases between the germline ends. This CDR3 has 15 residues. Here the CDR3 DNA reads TGTGCCAGCACTCAGGCTCGCGGGAGGAACACTGAAGCTTTCTTT. Protein product: CASTQARGRNTEAFF.

There are a few counts of this clonotype. The J gene is TRBJ2-3, the V gene TRBV14, with a tentative D call TRBD2 (6 bases). V dropped 1 base and J dropped 4 bases, with 12 bases sitting between them. There are 15 residues in the CDR3. Germline CDR1 SGHDN, CDR2 FVKESK. The DNA of the CDR3 is TGTGCCAGCAGCCAAGCCTTTGGCGGGGCAGATACGCAGTATTTT. This sequence encodes CASSQAFGGADTQYF.

The J gene is TRBJ2-3, the V gene TRBV24-1, with D tentatively TRBD1 (6 bases). CDR1 KGHDR and CDR2 SFDVKD come from the germline V gene. CDR3 length: 15 residues. Trimming took off 4 bases at V and 0 bases at J, with 10 bases between the two ends. The CDR3 bases are TGTGCCACCAGTGACAGGGGAACTAGCACAGATACGCAGTATTTT. It yields the protein CATSDRGTSTDTQYF.

The chain is built from TRBV7-8 and TRBJ1-1; no definite D call. Germline CDR1 reads SGHVS; CDR2 reads FQNEAQ. The CDR3 loop spans 14 amino acids. Between the trimmed V and J ends, which lost 4 bases and 3 bases, there was a span of 12 bases. The CDR3 loop is CASSWPGYDTEAFF. Here the CDR3 DNA reads TGTGCCAGCAGCTGGCCGGGGTACGACACTGAAGCTTTCTTT.